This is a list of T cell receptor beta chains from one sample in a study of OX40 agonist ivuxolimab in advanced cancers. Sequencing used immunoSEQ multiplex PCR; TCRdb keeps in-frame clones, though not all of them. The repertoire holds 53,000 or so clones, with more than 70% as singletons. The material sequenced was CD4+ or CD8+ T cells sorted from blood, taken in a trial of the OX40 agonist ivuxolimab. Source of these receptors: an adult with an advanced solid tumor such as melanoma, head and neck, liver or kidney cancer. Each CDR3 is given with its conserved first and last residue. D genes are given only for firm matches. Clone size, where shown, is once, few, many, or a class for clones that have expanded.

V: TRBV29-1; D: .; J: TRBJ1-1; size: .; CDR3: CSVVGGVGNTEAFF; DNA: TGCAGCGTTGTAGGCGGGGTGGGGAACACTGAAGCTTTCTTT
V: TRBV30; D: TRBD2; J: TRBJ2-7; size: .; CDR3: CAWERGPGEQYF; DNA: TGTGCCTGGGAGCGGGGGCCGGGGGAGCAGTACTTC
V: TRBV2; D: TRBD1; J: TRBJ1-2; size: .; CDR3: CASQGEHYGYTF; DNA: TGTGCCAGCCAGGGGGAGCACTATGGCTACACCTTC
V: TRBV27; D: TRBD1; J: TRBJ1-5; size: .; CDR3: CASRQGQGYSNQPQHF; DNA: TGTGCCAGCAGACAGGGACAGGGTTATAGCAATCAGCCCCAGCATTTT
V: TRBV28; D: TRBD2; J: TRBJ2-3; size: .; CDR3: CASYERGTGTDTQYF; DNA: TGTGCCAGCTACGAGCGGGGGACGGGCACAGATACGCAGTATTTT
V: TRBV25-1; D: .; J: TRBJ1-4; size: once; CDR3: CASSEGSWSEKLFF; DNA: TGTGCCAGCAGTGAGGGTTCGTGGAGTGAAAAACTGTTTTTT
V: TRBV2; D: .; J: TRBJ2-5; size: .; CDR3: CASTPRAGGETQYF; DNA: TGTGCCAGCACCCCCCGGGCCGGCGGGGAGACCCAGTACTTC
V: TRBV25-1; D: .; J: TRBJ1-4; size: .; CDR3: CASRQGRTNEKLFF; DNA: TGTGCCAGCAGACAAGGGAGGACTAATGAAAAACTGTTTTTT
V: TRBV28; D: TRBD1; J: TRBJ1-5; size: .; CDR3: CASSLFVTGYQPQHF; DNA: TGTGCCAGCAGTTTATTCGTGACAGGGTATCAGCCCCAGCATTTT
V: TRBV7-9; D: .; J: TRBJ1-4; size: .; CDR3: CASGGREEKLFF; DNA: TGTGCCAGCGGGGGGCGCGAAGAAAAACTGTTTTTT
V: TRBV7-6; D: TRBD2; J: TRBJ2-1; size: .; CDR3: CASSKLAGEWNEQFF; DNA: TGTGCCAGCAGCAAGCTAGCGGGAGAATGGAATGAGCAGTTCTTC
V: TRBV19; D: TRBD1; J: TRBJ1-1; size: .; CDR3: CASRNTGGSEAFF; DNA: TGTGCCAGTAGGAATACAGGGGGCAGCGAAGCTTTCTTT
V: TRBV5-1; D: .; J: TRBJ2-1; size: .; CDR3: CASILNRESYNEQFF; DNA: TGCGCCAGCATCTTGAACCGGGAGTCCTACAATGAGCAGTTCTTC
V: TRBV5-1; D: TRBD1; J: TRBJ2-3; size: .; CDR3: CASSLAGQITDTQYF; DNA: TGCGCCAGCAGCTTGGCGGGACAGATCACAGATACGCAGTATTTT
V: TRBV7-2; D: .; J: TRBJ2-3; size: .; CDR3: CASSPRNTQYF; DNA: TGTGCCAGCAGCCCCCGCAATACGCAGTATTTT
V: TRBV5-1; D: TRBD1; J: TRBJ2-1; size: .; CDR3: CASTVSAGGAVEQFF; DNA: TGCGCCAGCACCGTCTCGGCAGGGGGAGCGGTTGAGCAGTTCTTC
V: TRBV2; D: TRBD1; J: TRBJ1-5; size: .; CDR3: CASSERTGFNQPQHF; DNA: TGTGCCAGCAGTGAAAGGACAGGGTTCAATCAGCCCCAGCATTTT
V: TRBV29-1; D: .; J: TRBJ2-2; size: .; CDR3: CSVEYTGSGELFF; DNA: TGCAGCGTTGAGTACACCGGGAGCGGGGAGCTGTTTTTT
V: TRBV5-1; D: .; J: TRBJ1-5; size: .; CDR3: CASSLGRDQPQHF; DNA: TGCGCCAGCAGCTTGGGCAGGGATCAGCCCCAGCATTTT
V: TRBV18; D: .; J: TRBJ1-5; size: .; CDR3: CASSPRETGQPQHF; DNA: TGTGCCAGCTCACCTCGGGAGACGGGGCAGCCCCAGCATTTT
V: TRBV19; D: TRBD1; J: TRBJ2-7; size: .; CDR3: CASGGQAYEQYF; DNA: TGTGCCAGCGGGGGACAGGCCTACGAGCAGTACTTC
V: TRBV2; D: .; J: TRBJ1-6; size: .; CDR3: CASSGGNSPLHF; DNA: TGTGCCAGCAGTGGTGGTAATTCACCCCTCCACTTT
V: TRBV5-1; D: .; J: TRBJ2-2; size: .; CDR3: CASSLAPVNTGELFF; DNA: TGCGCCAGCAGCTTGGCCCCGGTGAACACCGGGGAGCTGTTTTTT
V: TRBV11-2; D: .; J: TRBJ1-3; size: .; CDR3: CASSLSSGNTIYF; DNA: TGTGCCAGCAGCCTAAGCTCTGGAAACACCATATATTTT
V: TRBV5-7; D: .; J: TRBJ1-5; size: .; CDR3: CASSLSSPGQPQHF; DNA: TGTGCCAGCAGCTTGAGCAGCCCCGGGCAGCCCCAGCATTTT
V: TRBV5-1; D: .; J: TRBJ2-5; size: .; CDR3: CASSLGRGGGETQYF; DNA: TGCGCCAGCAGCTTGGGGAGGGGAGGAGGAGAGACCCAGTACTTC
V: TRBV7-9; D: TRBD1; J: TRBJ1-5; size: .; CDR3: CASSLASGGSNQPQHF; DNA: TGTGCCAGCAGCTTAGCCTCAGGGGGCAGCAATCAGCCCCAGCATTTT
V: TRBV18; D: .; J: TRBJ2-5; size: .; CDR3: CASSPPFTEETQYF; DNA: TGTGCCAGCTCACCACCGTTTACGGAAGAGACCCAGTACTTC
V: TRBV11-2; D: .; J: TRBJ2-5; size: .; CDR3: CASSLGLVHQYF; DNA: TGTGCCAGCAGCTTAGGACTAGTCCATCAGTACTTC
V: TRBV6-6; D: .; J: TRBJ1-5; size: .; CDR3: CASSSPNQPQHF; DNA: TGTGCCAGCAGTAGTCCAAATCAGCCCCAGCATTTT
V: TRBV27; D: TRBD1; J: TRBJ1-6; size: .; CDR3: CASSDRGGYNSPLHF; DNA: TGTGCCAGCAGTGACAGGGGAGGCTATAATTCACCCCTCCACTTT
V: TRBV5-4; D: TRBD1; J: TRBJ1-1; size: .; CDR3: CASSSVQGAGAFF; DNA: TGTGCCAGCAGCTCGGTACAGGGGGCTGGGGCTTTCTTT
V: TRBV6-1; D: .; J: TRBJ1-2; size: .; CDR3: CASIALEGRNGYTF; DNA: TGTGCCAGCATTGCCCTGGAGGGGCGGAATGGCTACACCTTC
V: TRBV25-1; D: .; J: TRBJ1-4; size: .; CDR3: CASSSSLGGRGNEKLFF; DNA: TGTGCCAGCAGTTCCTCATTGGGGGGCCGGGGTAATGAAAAACTGTTTTTT
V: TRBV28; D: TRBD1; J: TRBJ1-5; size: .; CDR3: CASSSGQGNQPQHF; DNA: TGTGCCAGCAGTTCGGGACAGGGGAATCAGCCCCAGCATTTT